The sequence of this T cell receptor beta chain was determined in a study of response to subunit inactivated influenza vaccine. Broader study findings: The authors suggested that every seasonal influenza vaccination recruits few new T cells.

Regarding this clonotype: Antigen specificity is unknown.

Germline values: CDR1 MNHEY, CDR2 SVGAGI. The CDR3 has 12 amino acids. Trimming took 8 bases from V and 3 from J; bases not matched to a gene: 4. TCRdb redid the calling of the RT-PCR reads with MiXCR, one entry per CDR3 protein. The sample holds 610,000 or so distinct CDR3 sequences, 12% to 15% seen once. This specimen was PBMCs from blood, taken about 12 days after vaccination. The chain employs TRBV6-5 and TRBJ2-7, with 7 bases lining up with TRBD1. The receptor comes from a man aged 45-65 years who received an inactivated influenza vaccine. CDR3 loop: CASRDRLYEQYF. The DNA of the CDR3 is TGTGCCAGCCGGGACAGACTCTACGAGCAGTACTTC.